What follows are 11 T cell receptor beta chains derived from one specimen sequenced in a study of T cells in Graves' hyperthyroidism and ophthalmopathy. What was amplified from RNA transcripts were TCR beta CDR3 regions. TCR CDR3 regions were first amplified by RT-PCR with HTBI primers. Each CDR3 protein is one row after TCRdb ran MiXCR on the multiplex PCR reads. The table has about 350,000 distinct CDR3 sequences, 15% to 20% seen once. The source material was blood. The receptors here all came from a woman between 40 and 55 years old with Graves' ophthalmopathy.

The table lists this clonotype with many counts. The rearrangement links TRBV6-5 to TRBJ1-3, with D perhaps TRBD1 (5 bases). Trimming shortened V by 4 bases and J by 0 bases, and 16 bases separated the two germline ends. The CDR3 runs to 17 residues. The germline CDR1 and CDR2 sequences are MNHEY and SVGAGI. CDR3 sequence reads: CASSFTGDPDSGNTIYF. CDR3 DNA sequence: TGTGCCAGCAGTTTTACGGGGGACCCCGACTCTGGAAACACCATATATTTT.

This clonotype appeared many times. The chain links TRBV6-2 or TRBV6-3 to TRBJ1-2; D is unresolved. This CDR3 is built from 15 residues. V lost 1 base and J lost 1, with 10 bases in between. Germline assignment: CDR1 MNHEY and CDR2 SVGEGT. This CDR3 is CASSYFVAFNYGYTF. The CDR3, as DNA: TGTGCCAGCAGTTACTTCGTCGCATTTAACTATGGCTACACCTTC.

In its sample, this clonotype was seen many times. The CDR3 DNA follows: TGTGCCAGCAGTGCGGGTGGAAACACCATATATTTT. It specifies CASSAGGNTIYF. The rearrangement joins TRBV2 to TRBJ1-3; D gene uncertain. There are 12 residues in the CDR3. The V and J ends lost 4 bases and 3 bases respectively, with 4 bases between them. CDR1 and CDR2 from the germline V gene are SNHLY and FYNNEI.

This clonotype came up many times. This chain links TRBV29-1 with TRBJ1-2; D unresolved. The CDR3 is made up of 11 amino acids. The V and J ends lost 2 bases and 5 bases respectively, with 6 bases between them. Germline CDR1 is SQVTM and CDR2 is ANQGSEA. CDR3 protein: CSVEFRYGYTF. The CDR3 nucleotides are TGCAGCGTTGAATTCCGGTATGGCTACACCTTC.

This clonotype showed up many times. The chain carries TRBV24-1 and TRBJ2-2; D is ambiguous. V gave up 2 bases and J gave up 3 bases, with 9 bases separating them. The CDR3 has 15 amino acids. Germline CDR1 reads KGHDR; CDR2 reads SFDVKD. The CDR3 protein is CATSDSNRDTGELFF. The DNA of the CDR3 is TGTGCCACCAGTGATTCGAACAGAGACACCGGGGAGCTGTTTTTT.

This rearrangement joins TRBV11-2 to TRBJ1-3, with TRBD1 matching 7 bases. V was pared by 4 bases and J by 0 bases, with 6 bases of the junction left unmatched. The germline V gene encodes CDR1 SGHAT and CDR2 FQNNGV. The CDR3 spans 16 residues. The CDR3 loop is CASSSTGRHSGNTIYF. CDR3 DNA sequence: TGTGCCAGCAGCTCGACAGGGCGCCACTCTGGAAACACCATATATTTT.

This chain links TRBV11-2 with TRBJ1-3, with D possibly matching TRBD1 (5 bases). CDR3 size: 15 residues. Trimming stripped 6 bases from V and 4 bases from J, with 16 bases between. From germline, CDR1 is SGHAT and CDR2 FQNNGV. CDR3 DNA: TGTGCCAGCAGGCCCAGTTGGGACCCCGGAAACACCATATATTTT. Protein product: CASRPSWDPGNTIYF.

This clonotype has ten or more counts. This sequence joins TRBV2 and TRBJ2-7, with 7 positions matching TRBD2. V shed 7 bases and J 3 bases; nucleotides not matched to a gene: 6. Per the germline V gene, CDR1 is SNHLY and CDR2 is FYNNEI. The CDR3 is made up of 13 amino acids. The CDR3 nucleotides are TGTGCCAGCAAAGGAACTAGCGTCTACGAGCAGTACTTC. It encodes CASKGTSVYEQYF.

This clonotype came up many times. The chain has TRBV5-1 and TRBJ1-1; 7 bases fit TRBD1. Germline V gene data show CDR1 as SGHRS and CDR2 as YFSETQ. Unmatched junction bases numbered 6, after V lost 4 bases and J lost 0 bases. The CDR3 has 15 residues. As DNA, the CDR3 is TGCGCCAGCAGCAGCTCCGGGACAGTGAACACTGAAGCTTTCTTT. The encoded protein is CASSSSGTVNTEAFF.

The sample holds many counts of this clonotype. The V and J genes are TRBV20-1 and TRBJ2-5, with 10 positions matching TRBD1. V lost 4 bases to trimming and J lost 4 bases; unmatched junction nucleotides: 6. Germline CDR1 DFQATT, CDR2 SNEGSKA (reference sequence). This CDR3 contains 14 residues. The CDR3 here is CSAIRTGGAETQYF. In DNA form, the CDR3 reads TGCAGTGCTATTAGGACAGGGGGTGCAGAGACCCAGTACTTC.

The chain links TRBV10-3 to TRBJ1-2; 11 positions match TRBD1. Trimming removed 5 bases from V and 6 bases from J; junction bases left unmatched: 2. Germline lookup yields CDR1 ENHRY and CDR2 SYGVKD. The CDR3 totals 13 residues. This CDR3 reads CAISWTGGNGYTF. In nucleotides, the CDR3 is TGTGCCATCAGTTGGACAGGGGGCAATGGCTACACCTTC.